The 7 T cell receptor beta chains below come from one sample, sequenced in a study of T cell responses to AZD1222 COVID-19 vaccine. Profiled with immunoSEQ multiplex PCR; TCRdb holds only in-frame clones, not every one. The repertoire has approximately 130,000 clones, just under 95% of them found once; the top ten carry about 1.1%. The source material was peripheral blood, sampled 28 days after the second AZD1222 dose. Every receptor here comes from an adult who received the AZD1222 COVID-19 vaccine.

The V and J genes are TRBV6-5 and TRBJ2-2, with unresolved D. Germline V gene sequence: CDR1 MNHEY, CDR2 SVGAGI. The CDR3 runs 16 residues. Between the trimmed V and J ends, which lost 0 bases and 4 bases, there was a span of 12 bases. DNA for the CDR3: TGTGCCAGCAGTTACTCAAGGTTGCGAGGCACCGGGGAGCTGTTTTTT. Translating gives CASSYSRLRGTGELFF.

The J gene is TRBJ2-2, the V gene TRBV7-2; TRBD1 or TRBD2 may be the D gene (5 bases each). CDR1 and CDR2 (germline): SGHTA, FQGNSA. CDR3 length: 18 amino acids. V was pared by 2 bases and J by 6 bases, with 22 bases between. The CDR3 reads CASSLRGGGSSLSGELFF. CDR3 DNA sequence: TGTGCCAGCAGCTTAAGGGGTGGGGGATCCTCCCTCTCCGGGGAGCTGTTTTTT.

This clone appeared a single time. The chain joins TRBV9 to TRBJ1-2; 7 bases map to TRBD1. CDR3 size: 14 residues. V lost 3 bases, J lost 4 bases, and 6 bases stayed unmatched. Germline V gene lookup returns CDR1 SGDLS and CDR2 YYNGEE. The CDR3 here is CASSDRTGRYGYTF. The CDR3 nucleotides are TGTGCCAGCAGCGACCGGACAGGCCGCTATGGCTACACCTTC. Filled out from reference TRBV9 and TRBJ1-2, the complete variable domain reads DSGVTQTPKHLITATGQRVTLRCSPRSGDLSVYWYQQSLDQGLQFLIQYYNGEERAKGNILERFSAQQFPDLHSELNLSSLELGDSALYFCASSDRTGRYGYTFGSGTRLTVV.

V and J are TRBV10-3 and TRBJ1-1, with 12 nucleotides matching TRBD1. The CDR3 has 16 residues. Germline-derived CDR1 and CDR2 are ENHRY and SYGVKD. The V gene end was trimmed by 4 bases and the J gene end by 0 bases; junction bases not matched to a gene: 3. The CDR3 DNA reads as TGTGCCATCAGTGGCCGGGACAGGGGGCTGAACACTGAAGCTTTCTTT. Translated, it gives CAISGRDRGLNTEAFF.

The V and J genes are TRBV6-5 and TRBJ2-7; either TRBD1 or TRBD2 may supply D (5 bases each). Germline CDR1 MNHEY, CDR2 SVGAGI. This CDR3 contains 15 residues. V was trimmed by 5 bases and J by 3 bases, leaving 17 bases between them. CDR3: CASSPDEGRFYEQYF. Written as DNA, the CDR3 is TGTGCCAGCAGTCCCGACGAGGGGAGATTCTACGAGCAGTACTTC.

This clone was seen only once. Here the CDR3 reads CASSQYGDRAVQTDTQYF. In DNA, the CDR3 is TGTGCCAGCAGTCAGTATGGGGACAGGGCTGTTCAGACAGATACGCAGTATTTT. The chain combines TRBV27 with TRBJ2-3, with 9 bases aligning to TRBD1. The ends lost 5 bases at V and 3 bases at J; junction bases unmatched: 15. The CDR3 is made up of 18 amino acids. Germline CDR1 MNHEY, CDR2 SMNVEV (reference sequence).

This clone has only one observation. V is TRBV28 and J is TRBJ1-2; D perhaps matches TRBD1 (5 bases). Trimming cost V 9 bases and J 8 bases, with 16 bases left between them. Germline V gene lookup returns CDR1 MDHEN and CDR2 SYDVKM. The CDR3 sequence is 12 residues long. The CDR3 protein is CARWDRRGGYTF. DNA for the CDR3: TGTGCCAGATGGGACCGGCGGGGCGGCTACACCTTC.